One TCR beta chain is described in this entry. Its antigen is not identified. This sample was taken from a study of T cell clonotyping in hematopoietic cell transplantation. The study, taken as a whole, reports: Pathologically expanded recipient clonotypes increased progressively from day 30 to day 180 as diversity fell. No sorting was done, leaving CD4 and CD8 contributions mixed.

There are 14 residues in the CDR3. V shed 5 bases and J 5 bases; nucleotides not matched to a gene: 7. Germline V lookup: CDR1 SEHNR, CDR2 FQNEAQ (reference sequence). Assay used: immunoSEQ multiplex PCR; TCRdb lists only in-frame clones, some missing. The table includes some 5,800 clones, less than 90% detected once. The source is a female patient aged 50 to 65 who had an allogeneic stem cell transplant from an unrelated donor, so the T cells may come from the graft donor. Some clones in this sample may be carry-over from other donors' samples. Sample: peripheral blood mononuclear cells, taken 180 days after allogeneic stem cell transplant. V usage is TRBV7-9 and J usage is TRBJ2-5, with 8 bases aligning to TRBD2. This chain's CDR3 is CASSPGLAGETQYF. For the CDR3, the DNA is TGTGCCAGCAGCCCCGGACTAGCTGGGGAGACCCAGTACTTC.